This T cell receptor beta chain was sequenced for a study of blood T cell repertoires in COVID-19. The wider study: The study drew acute and convalescent COVID-19 samples from the United States, Italy and Spain.

Trimming removed 0 bases at V and 4 bases at J, with 12 bases between. The CDR3 contains 15 residues. Per the germline V gene, CDR1 is MNHEY and CDR2 is SVGAGI. As handled by the study authors: Quantification of nucleated cells was approximated via reference gene primer amplification. Clones were read by immunoSEQ multiplex PCR, and TCRdb kept only the in-frame ones, dropping some. The D gene and trimming were derived from the DNA, and the V and J assignments and clone size from that table. Here the sample spans more than 250,000 clones, around nine tenths being singletons. Sequences were obtained from peripheral blood. J is TRBJ2-5 and V is TRBV6-5, with a tentative D call TRBD1 (5 bases). The TCR was taken from a man aged 45 to 65 with active or convalescent COVID-19. The CDR3 protein is CASSYSMTARETQYF. CDR3 DNA sequence: TGTGCCAGCAGTTACTCAATGACAGCCCGAGAGACCCAGTACTTC.